This T cell receptor beta chain was captured in a study of blood T cell repertoires in COVID-19. About the study: Donors in the United States, Italy and Spain gave samples during acute or convalescent COVID-19. PBMCs, B-cell-depleted T cells, or T cells were the source of the cDNA or gDNA that made up the material.

Per the authors' pipeline: Amplification with reference gene primers provided the estimates of nucleated cell counts. Sequencing was performed with immunoSEQ multiplex PCR; in TCRdb, only in-frame clones are kept and a portion is missing. For V, J and clone size, that table is used; D and trimming come from the DNA. The sample consists of 65,000 to 70,000 clones, roughly 84% of them appearing once. The J segment lost 5 bases and the V segment lost 5 bases, leaving 7 bases of the junction unmatched. Germline CDR1 and CDR2: SEHNR and FQNEAQ (reference sequence). The CDR3 has 14 amino acids. The sample comprised peripheral blood. This TCR was recovered from a man in his forties or fifties with acute or convalescent COVID-19. The gene calls are TRBV7-9 and TRBJ2-5, with 8 bases fitting TRBD2. The CDR3 region is CASSPTGGSETQYF. The CDR3 DNA reads TGTGCCAGCAGCCCGACGGGGGGGAGTGAGACCCAGTACTTC.